A selection of T cell receptor beta chains follows, all from one sample in a study of T cell repertoires in cytomegalovirus infection. TCRdb re-called the reads with MiXCR, one entry per CDR3 protein. The data contain about 920,000 distinct CDR3 sequences, about a third of them seen just once; the ten biggest clones take up over 12%. No antigen has been identified for these receptors. The sample here was cultured CD8+ T cells from PBMCs, taken from culture after CMV antigen stimulation. These receptors all come from a human donor in good health (CMV status not recorded). Some clones in this sample may be carry-over from other donors' samples. CDR3s include the opening cysteine and the closing phenylalanine or tryptophan. The D gene is left open where the match is weak. The size of a clone is reported for some rows only, either as once, few or many, or as a class for expanded clones.

>TRBJ1-2|.|TRBV7-9|.|14
CASSPREKGYGYTF
TGTGCCAGCAGCCCTCGAGAGAAAGGCTATGGCTACACCTTC
>TRBJ2-7|.|TRBV11-3|few|12
CASSSQGTEQYF
TGTGCCAGCAGCTCACAGGGAACCGAGCAGTACTTC
>TRBJ2-1|.|TRBV11-3|few|13
CASSLESHHEQFF
TGTGCCAGCAGCTTAGAAAGCCATCATGAGCAGTTCTTC
>TRBJ2-7|TRBD1|TRBV15|.|17
CATSRDSVGQDLGEQYF
TGTGCCACCAGCAGAGATTCGGTGGGACAGGACTTAGGCGAGCAGTACTTC
>TRBJ2-7|TRBD1|TRBV7-6|.|17
CASSLLGVFGTGYEQYF
TGTGCCAGCAGCCTATTAGGTGTTTTCGGGACAGGCTACGAGCAGTACTTC
>TRBJ2-5|.|TRBV9|few|15
CASSVRQRSFETQYF
TGTGCCAGCAGCGTCAGACAGAGAAGCTTTGAGACCCAGTACTTC
>TRBJ1-2|.|TRBV7-8|.|15
CASSLERRGDYGYTF
TGTGCCAGCAGCTTAGAACGGAGGGGCGACTATGGCTACACCTTC
>TRBJ1-2|.|TRBV27|.|15
CASRPRGTLFPGYTF
TGTGCCAGCAGACCCCGCGGGACGCTGTTCCCTGGCTACACCTTC
>TRBJ1-1|.|TRBV5-6|few|13
CASSFPGPTEAFF
TGTGCCAGCAGCTTTCCTGGGCCCACTGAAGCTTTCTTT
>TRBJ2-7|TRBD1|TRBV5-1|.|15
CASSPGTGGLGEQYF
TGCGCCAGCAGCCCTGGGACAGGGGGCTTGGGCGAGCAGTACTTC
>TRBJ2-5|.|TRBV7-3|many|18
CASSPIDGLPGTEETQYF
TGTGCCAGCAGCCCCATCGACGGACTGCCTGGAACCGAAGAGACCCAGTACTTC
>TRBJ1-1|.|TRBV19|.|14
CAARPTVEDTEAFF
TGTGCCGCCAGACCGACAGTCGAGGACACTGAAGCTTTCTTT